The 10 T cell receptor beta chains below all came from one sample that was sequenced in a study of T cells after yellow fever vaccination. TCRdb recomputed calls from the 5' RACE reads with MiXCR, one row per CDR3 protein. Altogether about 220,000 distinct CDR3 sequences are present, less than 3.5% being singletons, with the ten largest covering 2.5% to 3.5%. The material sequenced was CD4+ T cells sorted from PBMCs, taken 10 days after the yellow fever booster vaccination. Receptors originate from a man aged 18 to 30 who received the YFV17D yellow fever vaccine.

This clonotype was detected ten times or more. This chain joins TRBV12-3 or TRBV12-4 and TRBJ2-5; 7 bases agree with TRBD1. The CDR3 has 12 amino acids. Germline trimming cut 5 bases from V and 4 bases from J; bases unmatched to any gene: 1. Here the CDR3 DNA reads TGTGCCAGCAGTAGACAGGGAGAGACCCAGTACTTC. This translates into CASSRQGETQYF.

This clonotype was found a few times. V gene TRBV21-1 combines with J gene TRBJ2-3; the D call of TRBD2 is as the table states it, not checked on the DNA. TRBV21-1 is a pseudogene. This CDR3 is 17 amino acids long. CDR3 in amino acids: CASSKVSSGGRLDTQYF. CDR3 sequence (DNA): TGTGCCAGCAGCAAAGTCTCTAGCGGGGGTCGGTTGGATACGCAGTATTTT.

This clonotype has a handful of counts. This chain connects TRBV10-3 to TRBJ2-3; 7 bases line up with TRBD1. The ends lost 3 bases at V and 2 bases at J; junction bases unmatched: 5. The CDR3 contains 15 residues. CDR1 is ENHRY and CDR2 is SYGVKD in the germline V gene. CDR3 bases: TGTGCCATCAGTGACCCGGGACAGCCCACAGATACGCAGTATTTT. This gives the protein CAISDPGQPTDTQYF.

This chain connects TRBV12-3 or TRBV12-4 to TRBJ1-5; D is undetermined. The CDR3 consists of 12 residues. Trimming shortened V by 2 bases and J by 9 bases, and 8 bases separated the two germline ends. For the CDR3, the DNA is TGTGCCAGCAGTTTAATCCGGGGGCCCCAGCATTTT. Translated, it gives CASSLIRGPQHF.

The rearrangement joins TRBV5-1 to TRBJ1-1; D may be TRBD1 (5 bases). Deletions cut 6 bases from V and 3 bases from J, with 9 bases between. CDR3 length: 12 amino acids. Germline CDR1 reads SGHRS; CDR2 reads YFSETQ. The CDR3 DNA is TGCGCCAGCAAATTAGGGGACACTGAAGCTTTCTTT. Translation gives CASKLGDTEAFF.

This clonotype was seen many times. The chain uses TRBV7-9 and TRBJ2-7, with D possibly being TRBD1 or TRBD2 (5 bases each). The CDR3 is 12 amino acids. Per the germline V gene, CDR1 is SEHNR and CDR2 is FQNEAQ (reference sequence). V lost 3 bases and J lost 6, with 9 bases in between. CDR3 protein: CASSFEGREQYF. CDR3 nucleotide sequence: TGTGCCAGCAGCTTTGAGGGGCGCGAGCAGTACTTC.

This clonotype was seen at least ten times. This sequence joins TRBV20-1 and TRBJ1-5; possibly TRBD1 for D (6 bases). The CDR3 has 15 amino acids. CDR1 is DFQATT and CDR2 is SNEGSKA in the germline V gene (reference sequence). V was trimmed by 0 bases and J by 3 bases, leaving 12 bases between them. For the CDR3, the DNA is TGCAGTGCTAGAGATGCCGGGGGCACCAATCAGCCCCAGCATTTT. It specifies CSARDAGGTNQPQHF.

This clonotype was detected ten times or more. This sequence joins TRBV27 and TRBJ2-3; D is ambiguous. Trimming took 5 bases from V and 7 from J, leaving 10 bases between them. Germline V gene sequence: CDR1 MNHEY, CDR2 SMNVEV (reference sequence). The CDR3 contains 12 residues. The CDR3 here is CASSPGPNTQYF. CDR3 bases: TGTGCCAGCAGTCCTGGACCGAATACGCAGTATTTT.

This clonotype was seen at least ten times. CDR3 amino acids: CASSQDLALDGSGEKLFF. CDR3 coding DNA: TGTGCCAGCAGCCAAGATCTCGCCCTCGACGGTTCGGGGGAAAAACTGTTTTTT. J is TRBJ1-4 and V is TRBV14; D unresolved. CDR1 and CDR2 from the germline V gene are SGHDN and FVKESK. CDR3 length: 18 amino acids. Trimming removed 0 bases from V and 8 bases from J, with 22 bases in between.

V gene TRBV5-1 combines with J gene TRBJ2-5; D possibly corresponds to TRBD2 (7 bases). CDR3 length: 14 residues. Between the trimmed V and J ends, which lost 2 bases and 5 bases, there was a span of 13 bases. CDR1 and CDR2 (germline): SGHRS, YFSETQ. CDR3 bases: TGCGCCAGCAGCTTCCGGGGGGCTAGGGAGACCCAGTACTTC. This sequence encodes CASSFRGARETQYF.